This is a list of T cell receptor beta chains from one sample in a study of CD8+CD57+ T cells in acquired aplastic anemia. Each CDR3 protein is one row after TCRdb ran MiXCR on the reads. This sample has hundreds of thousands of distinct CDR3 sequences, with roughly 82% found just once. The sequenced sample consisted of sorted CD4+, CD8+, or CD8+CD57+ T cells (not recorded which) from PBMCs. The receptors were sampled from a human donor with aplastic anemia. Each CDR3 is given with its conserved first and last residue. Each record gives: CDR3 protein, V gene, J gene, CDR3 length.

CASSIDMRGYNEEFF	TRBV19	TRBJ1-1	15
CASSESGAGANVLTF	TRBV9	TRBJ2-6	15
CASSVGSDTQFF	TRBV9	TRBJ2-1	12
CAISVTGVNSPLHF	TRBV10-3	TRBJ1-6	14
CATTRGAYQEKQYF	TRBV7-6	TRBJ2-5	14
CASSLAWGPDTHNEQFF	TRBV7-2	TRBJ2-1	17
CASSRPSYEQYF	TRBV4-1	TRBJ2-7	12
CASSLLVPTDTQYF	TRBV7-8	TRBJ2-3	14
CASSLSPDQPQHF	TRBV7-8	TRBJ1-5	13
CASGYAGGATTQYF	TRBV2	TRBJ2-3	14
CASTSAGGTGAQYF	TRBV9	TRBJ2-3	14
CSARDPAGESYEQYF	TRBV20-1	TRBJ2-7	15
CATSRSNRALQPQHF	TRBV15	TRBJ1-5	15
CASSVGGKGEKLF	TRBV7-6	TRBJ2-3	13
CASRVAGNMKYEAFF	TRBV9	TRBJ1-1	15
CASSPGTSGTDNAQHF	TRBV9	TRBJ1-5	16
CASSVEGYSHQPQHF	TRBV9	TRBJ1-5	15
CASSGTGQNSPLHF	TRBV9	TRBJ1-6	14
CASRQGQGTEAFF	TRBV19	TRBJ1-1	13
CTSSFRTGNGYTF	TRBV7-3	TRBJ1-2	13
CASSFPGSRGSDYF	TRBV7-9	TRBJ2-3	14
CASSLAGGYGTKVLTF	TRBV7-2	TRBJ2-6	16
CASSEPGPRNTIYF	TRBV25-1	TRBJ1-3	14
CASSLAGHGEQFF	TRBV5-1	TRBJ2-1	13
CASSLRRAENAGEF	TRBV7-9	TRBJ2-7	14
CASSDGYTNQPHHF	TRBV2	TRBJ1-5	14
CASSRDLTAITEGFF	TRBV7-3	TRBJ1-1	15
CAISEWALTDNSQHHF	TRBV10-3	TRBJ1-6	16
CASSLRPSGSIDEQFF	TRBV7-7	TRBJ2-1	16
CASSLAGDSDTQYFF	TRBV7-9	TRBJ2-1	15
CASSEALSQETQYF	TRBV2	TRBJ2-5	14
CASSLVGSGKYF	TRBV5-1	TRBJ2-3	12
CASSSAGDRDTQYQYF	TRBV7-9	TRBJ2-3	16
CARNRNQGGNANEQFF	TRBV10-1	TRBJ2-1	16
CASSKDQNTDTEAFF	TRBV9	TRBJ1-1	15
CASSLYTGIGNQLLTF	TRBV7-2	TRBJ2-6	16
CASSTPHGRLAYGYTF	TRBV9	TRBJ1-2	16